Listed below are T cell receptor beta chains from one sample, sequenced in a study of human T cells and chemical hapten exposure. TCRdb recomputed calls from the RACE reads with MiXCR, one row per CDR3 protein. The sample lists some 190,000 distinct CDR3 sequences, approximately 20% occurring once. This material consisted of whole blood, taken in connection with sensitization to the hapten diphenylcyclopropenone (DPC). These receptors originate from a woman between 45 and 60 years old with alopecia areata. Some clones in this sample may be carry-over from other donors' samples. CDR3s include the opening cysteine and the closing phenylalanine or tryptophan. The order of the fields is J gene, D gene, V gene, CDR3 length, clone size, CDR3 protein, CDR3 DNA. The D gene is left open where the match is weak. Where a row states a size, it is once, few, many or the class of an expanded clone; other rows omit it.

J: TRBJ1-5; D: TRBD1; V: TRBV6-6; length: 15; size: few; CDR3: CASSRTGGSNQPQHF; DNA: TGTGCCAGCAGTAGGACAGGGGGCTCCAATCAGCCCCAGCATTTT
J: TRBJ2-5; D: .; V: TRBV20-1; length: 13; size: .; CDR3: CSASIPRFETQYF; DNA: TGCAGTGCCTCGATACCGAGATTCGAGACCCAGTACTTC
J: TRBJ2-1; D: TRBD2; V: TRBV6-6; length: 17; size: .; CDR3: CASSPNPSGRGYNEQFF; DNA: TGTGCCAGCAGTCCTAACCCTAGCGGTAGGGGTTACAATGAGCAGTTCTTC
J: TRBJ2-3; D: .; V: TRBV3-1; length: 13; size: .; CDR3: CASSQELGDTQYF; DNA: TGTGCCAGCAGCCAAGAGTTAGGGGATACGCAGTATTTT
J: TRBJ1-3; D: .; V: TRBV12-3/TRBV12-4; length: 14; size: .; CDR3: CASSLVGGPDTIYF; DNA: TGTGCCAGCAGTTTAGTCGGCGGTCCCGACACCATATATTTT
J: TRBJ2-4; D: .; V: TRBV5-1; length: 17; size: many; CDR3: CASSFFPNNQVQNIQYF; DNA: TGCGCCAGCAGCTTTTTCCCGAATAACCAGGTCCAAAACATTCAGTACTTC
J: TRBJ2-3; D: TRBD2; V: TRBV2; length: 16; size: .; CDR3: CASSEEAGGGVDTQYF; DNA: TGTGCCAGCAGTGAAGAAGCGGGAGGAGGGGTAGATACGCAGTATTTT
J: TRBJ2-5; D: .; V: TRBV4-2; length: 13; size: many; CDR3: CASSPTVKETQYF; DNA: TGTGCCAGCAGCCCGACGGTGAAAGAGACCCAGTACTTC
J: TRBJ2-6; D: .; V: TRBV7-9; length: 18; size: many; CDR3: CASSFRALSASGANVLTF; DNA: TGTGCCAGCAGCTTTAGGGCTTTATCCGCTTCCGGGGCCAACGTCCTGACTTTC
J: TRBJ1-1; D: .; V: TRBV18; length: 14; size: few; CDR3: CASSPLSGFTEAFF; DNA: TGTGCCAGCTCACCACTGTCGGGATTCACTGAAGCTTTCTTT
J: TRBJ2-3; D: .; V: TRBV5-5; length: 13; size: few; CDR3: CASSSRPTDTQYF; DNA: TGTGCCAGCAGCTCCAGACCCACAGATACGCAGTATTTT
J: TRBJ2-1; D: .; V: TRBV5-1; length: 14; size: few; CDR3: CASSLARTDAEQFF; DNA: TGCGCCAGCAGCTTGGCCCGTACGGATGCTGAGCAGTTCTTC
J: TRBJ1-2; D: TRBD1; V: TRBV6-1; length: 13; size: .; CDR3: CASNDRVIAGYTF; DNA: TGTGCCAGCAATGACAGGGTTATCGCGGGCTACACCTTC
J: TRBJ1-5; D: .; V: TRBV15; length: 16; size: few; CDR3: CATSRLRGISNQPQHF; DNA: TGTGCCACCAGCAGGTTGAGGGGGATAAGCAATCAGCCCCAGCATTTT
J: TRBJ2-1; D: .; V: TRBV6-1; length: 16; size: few; CDR3: CASSGTNKANHNEQFF; DNA: TGTGCCAGCAGCGGTACAAACAAAGCCAACCACAATGAGCAGTTCTTC
J: TRBJ1-2; D: .; V: TRBV7-9; length: 14; size: many; CDR3: CASSLTDSREGYTF; DNA: TGTGCCAGCAGCTTAACGGACAGTCGAGAGGGCTACACCTTC
J: TRBJ2-1; D: TRBD1; V: TRBV29-1; length: 12; size: many; CDR3: CSVEPPGQGTFF; DNA: TGCAGCGTTGAACCCCCGGGACAGGGAACGTTCTTC
J: TRBJ2-7; D: TRBD1; V: TRBV5-1; length: 15; size: few; CDR3: CASSPGTGNTYEQYF; DNA: TGCGCCAGCAGCCCCGGGACAGGGAATACCTACGAGCAGTACTTC
J: TRBJ1-2; D: TRBD1; V: TRBV30; length: 16; size: .; CDR3: CAWSRLRQGGLYGYTF; DNA: TGTGCCTGGTCAAGATTACGACAGGGGGGACTCTATGGCTACACCTTC
J: TRBJ2-2; D: TRBD1; V: TRBV7-9; length: 20; size: .; CDR3: CASSLSYRGRFPDNTGELFF; DNA: TGTGCCAGCAGCTTATCTTACAGGGGGCGTTTTCCCGATAACACCGGGGAGCTGTTTTTT
J: TRBJ2-2; D: TRBD2; V: TRBV4-2; length: 18; size: many; CDR3: CASSHGLADNTNTGELFF; DNA: TGTGCCAGCAGCCACGGACTAGCGGATAATACGAACACCGGGGAGCTGTTTTTT
J: TRBJ1-6; D: .; V: TRBV9; length: 14; size: .; CDR3: CASSVSTADSPLHF; DNA: TGTGCCAGCAGCGTAAGCACAGCAGATTCACCCCTCCACTTT
J: TRBJ1-4; D: TRBD1; V: TRBV18; length: 15; size: .; CDR3: CASSPDQGADEKLFF; DNA: TGTGCCAGCTCACCAGATCAGGGGGCGGATGAAAAACTGTTTTTT
J: TRBJ1-2; D: TRBD1; V: TRBV10-3; length: 14; size: .; CDR3: CAISETGDRDGYTF; DNA: TGTGCCATCAGTGAGACGGGGGACAGAGATGGCTACACCTTC
J: TRBJ2-3; D: .; V: TRBV20-1; length: 16; size: few; CDR3: CSAAAALAEAPDTQYF; DNA: TGCAGTGCTGCCGCTGCCTTAGCGGAGGCCCCAGATACGCAGTATTTT
J: TRBJ2-3; D: .; V: TRBV20-1; length: 14; size: few; CDR3: CSARDGSGPDTQYF; DNA: TGCAGTGCTAGAGACGGGTCGGGCCCAGATACGCAGTATTTT
J: TRBJ1-1; D: .; V: TRBV2; length: 14; size: .; CDR3: CASSEARAYTEAFF; DNA: TGTGCCAGCAGTGAGGCCCGGGCCTACACTGAAGCTTTCTTT
J: TRBJ2-3; D: .; V: TRBV5-1; length: 15; size: few; CDR3: CASTLLGTSTDTQYF; DNA: TGCGCCAGCACCCTCTTGGGGACGAGCACAGATACGCAGTATTTT
J: TRBJ2-3; D: .; V: TRBV7-8; length: 16; size: few; CDR3: CASSLASSARTDTQYF; DNA: TGTGCCAGCAGCTTAGCCAGTAGCGCGCGCACAGATACGCAGTATTTT